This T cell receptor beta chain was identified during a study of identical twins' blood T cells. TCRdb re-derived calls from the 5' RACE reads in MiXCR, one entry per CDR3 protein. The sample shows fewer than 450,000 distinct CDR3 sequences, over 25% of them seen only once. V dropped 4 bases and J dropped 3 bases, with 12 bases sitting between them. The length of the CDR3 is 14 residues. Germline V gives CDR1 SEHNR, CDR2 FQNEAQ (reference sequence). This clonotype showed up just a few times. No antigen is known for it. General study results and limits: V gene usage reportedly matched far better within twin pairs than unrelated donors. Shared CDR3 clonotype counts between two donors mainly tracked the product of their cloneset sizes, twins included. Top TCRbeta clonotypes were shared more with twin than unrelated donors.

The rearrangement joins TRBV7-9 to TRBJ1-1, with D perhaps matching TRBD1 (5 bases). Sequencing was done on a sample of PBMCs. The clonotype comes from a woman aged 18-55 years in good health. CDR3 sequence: CASSSGGFYTEAFF. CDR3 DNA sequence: TGTGCCAGCAGCTCTGGGGGATTTTACACTGAAGCTTTCTTT.